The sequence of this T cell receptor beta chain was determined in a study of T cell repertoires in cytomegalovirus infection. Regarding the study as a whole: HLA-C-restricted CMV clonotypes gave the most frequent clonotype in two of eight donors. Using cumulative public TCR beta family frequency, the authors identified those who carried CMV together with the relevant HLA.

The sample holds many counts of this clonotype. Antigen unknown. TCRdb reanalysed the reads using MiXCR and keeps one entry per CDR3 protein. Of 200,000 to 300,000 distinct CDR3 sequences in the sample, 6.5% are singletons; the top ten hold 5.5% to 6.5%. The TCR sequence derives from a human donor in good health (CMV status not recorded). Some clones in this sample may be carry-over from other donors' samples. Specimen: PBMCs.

CDR3 nucleotide sequence: TGCAGCGTTGTGGGTTTGCCGTCAACTAATGAAAAACTGTTTTTT. Residues: CSVVGLPSTNEKLFF. The V call is TRBV29-1, the J call TRBJ1-4, with D unclear. The CDR3 is 15 residues long. The V gene lost 4 bases and the J gene lost 0 bases, with 12 bases spanning the gap. CDR1 is SQVTM, CDR2 ANQGSEA, per germline.